These T cell receptor beta chains were read from a single sample in a study of blood T cell repertoires in COVID-19. Produced via immunoSEQ multiplex PCR; TCRdb's table is partial and in-frame only. The data hold around 140,000 clones, with 80% to 90% observed a single time. The sequenced sample consisted of peripheral blood. These receptors were obtained from a woman aged 55 to 70 with acute or convalescent COVID-19. Both conserved end residues are part of each CDR3. The order of the fields is clone size, V gene, D gene, J gene, CDR3 protein, CDR3 DNA. A D gene is named only where the DNA matches it firmly. Part of the rows lack a size; the others show once, few, many or a class for expanded clones.

>-|TRBV25-1|TRBD1|TRBJ2-1
CASSTQQGRNEQFF
TGTGCCAGCAGTACCCAACAGGGGCGGAATGAGCAGTTCTTC
>-|TRBV5-1|-|TRBJ1-1
CASSPRGSDTEAFF
TGCGCCAGCAGCCCCAGGGGTTCGGACACTGAAGCTTTCTTT
>-|TRBV12-3/TRBV12-4|TRBD1|TRBJ1-2
CAGSGGYGYTF
TGTGCCGGTTCAGGGGGGTATGGCTACACCTTC
>-|TRBV4-1|-|TRBJ1-5
CASSDRPLKVSLDQPQHF
TGCGCCAGCAGCGACAGACCGCTAAAAGTAAGTCTCGATCAGCCCCAGCATTTT
>-|TRBV9|TRBD2|TRBJ2-5
CASSVGLAGDQETQYF
TGTGCCAGCAGCGTAGGACTAGCGGGGGACCAAGAGACCCAGTACTTC
>-|TRBV24-1|-|TRBJ2-3
CATSDSWRRSTDTQYF
TGTGCCACCAGTGATTCGTGGCGGAGGTCCACAGATACGCAGTATTTT
>-|TRBV29-1|TRBD1|TRBJ2-5
CSAQGQGRETQYF
TGCAGCGCTCAAGGACAGGGGAGAGAGACCCAGTACTTC
>-|TRBV11-1|-|TRBJ2-2
CASSPLGGELFF
TGTGCCAGCAGCCCCCTCGGGGGGGAGCTGTTTTTT
>-|TRBV5-1|-|TRBJ2-2
CASSSIWTGELFF
TGCGCCAGCAGCTCTATATGGACCGGGGAGCTGTTTTTT
>-|TRBV10-3|-|TRBJ1-2
CAISDATGDYGYTF
TGTGCCATCAGTGACGCAACAGGCGACTATGGCTACACCTTC
>-|TRBV28|-|TRBJ1-2
CASSLDLGSGYTF
TGTGCCAGCAGTTTAGACTTAGGGAGTGGCTACACCTTC
>-|TRBV5-1|-|TRBJ1-2
CASSEQGGDYGYTF
TGCGCCAGCTCCGAACAGGGTGGGGACTATGGCTACACCTTC
>few|TRBV11-3|-|TRBJ2-1
CASSLTQGQSSYNEQFF
TGTGCCAGCAGCTTAACACAGGGACAAAGCTCCTACAATGAGCAGTTCTTC
>-|TRBV19|-|TRBJ2-3
CASSIYPPQGPDTQYF
TGTGCCAGTAGTATATATCCGCCTCAGGGCCCAGATACGCAGTATTTT
>-|TRBV19|TRBD1|TRBJ1-2
CASSFMPGQALYGYTF
TGTGCCAGTAGTTTCATGCCGGGACAGGCCCTATATGGCTACACCTTC
>-|TRBV5-5|TRBD1|TRBJ2-5
CASSDGQGPQETQYF
TGTGCCAGCAGCGACGGACAGGGCCCCCAAGAGACCCAGTACTTC
>-|TRBV2|TRBD1|TRBJ1-5
CASSPQGAQDGQHF
TGTGCCAGCAGTCCACAGGGGGCCCAAGACGGCCAGCATTTT
>-|TRBV30|-|TRBJ2-1
CAWSAGQGSYNEQFF
TGTGCCTGGAGTGCCGGGCAGGGGTCGTACAATGAGCAGTTCTTC
>-|TRBV7-2|-|TRBJ1-1
CASSLALVNTEAFF
TGTGCCAGCAGCTTAGCTTTAGTGAACACTGAAGCTTTCTTT
>-|TRBV9|-|TRBJ2-3
CASSVETVSLTDTQYF
TGTGCCAGCAGCGTCGAGACTGTGAGCCTCACAGATACGCAGTATTTT
>-|TRBV18|TRBD1|TRBJ2-7
CASSPDRGGENF
TGTGCCAGCTCACCCGACAGAGGGGGCGAGAACTTC
>-|TRBV19|TRBD2|TRBJ2-7
CASSIPAGGEEQYF
TGTGCCAGTAGTATCCCAGCGGGGGGTGAGGAGCAGTACTTC
>-|TRBV28|TRBD2|TRBJ2-7
CATYVGEGEQYF
TGTGCCACCTATGTGGGGGAGGGCGAGCAGTACTTC
>-|TRBV7-2|TRBD1|TRBJ1-2
CASSLGPGQGAHGYTF
TGTGCCAGCAGCTTAGGTCCGGGACAGGGGGCGCATGGCTACACCTTC
>-|TRBV7-2|-|TRBJ2-6
CASSPHRAAGANVLTF
TGTGCCAGCAGTCCGCACAGGGCAGCTGGGGCCAACGTCCTGACTTTC
>-|TRBV5-8|-|TRBJ1-2
CASSYKDINYGYTF
TGTGCCAGCAGCTATAAGGACATTAACTATGGCTACACCTTC
>-|TRBV5-4|-|TRBJ2-2
CASSLADLAFTGELFF
TGTGCCAGCAGCTTGGCCGATTTGGCCTTCACCGGGGAGCTGTTTTTT
>once|TRBV7-9|-|TRBJ1-4
CASTRGELWLPGNEKLFF
TGTGCCAGCACCCGAGGCGAGTTGTGGCTCCCAGGGAATGAAAAACTGTTTTTT
>-|TRBV5-1|-|TRBJ1-1
CASRPPGRGNTEAFF
TGCGCCAGCAGACCTCCGGGCAGGGGGAACACTGAAGCTTTCTTT
>-|TRBV6-6|TRBD1|TRBJ1-2
CASSYGQGGANYGYTF
TGTGCCAGCAGTTACGGGCAGGGGGGCGCTAACTATGGCTACACCTTC
>-|TRBV9|TRBD2|TRBJ2-1
CASSEGGLAGTYNEQFF
TGTGCCAGCAGCGAGGGGGGACTAGCGGGGACTTACAATGAGCAGTTCTTC
>-|TRBV7-2|TRBD1|TRBJ1-1
CASSLQGEYTEAFF
TGTGCCAGCAGCTTACAGGGGGAGTATACTGAAGCTTTCTTT
>-|TRBV6-1|-|TRBJ1-2
CASSEAASTGYYGYTF
TGTGCCAGCAGTGAAGCGGCCAGCACAGGATACTATGGCTACACCTTC
>once|TRBV4-3|TRBD2|TRBJ2-1
CASSQDTSGSYNEQFF
TGCGCCAGCAGCCAAGATACTAGCGGCTCCTACAATGAGCAGTTCTTC
>-|TRBV5-1|TRBD2|TRBJ2-2
CASSGSSGGRTGELFF
TGCGCCAGCAGCGGATCTAGCGGGGGGAGGACCGGGGAGCTGTTTTTT
>-|TRBV5-4|-|TRBJ1-3
CASSLSRGGNTIYF
TGTGCCAGCAGCTTGTCCAGGGGAGGAAACACCATATATTTT
>few|TRBV5-1|-|TRBJ2-2
CASSQQGTGELFF
TGCGCCAGCAGCCAACAGGGAACCGGGGAGCTGTTTTTT
>-|TRBV7-3|TRBD2|TRBJ2-3
CASSLITGGHTDTQYF
TGTGCCAGCAGCTTAATTACGGGGGGTCACACAGATACGCAGTATTTT
>once|TRBV5-5|-|TRBJ2-3
CASSVQGTASTDTQYF
TGTGCCAGCAGCGTACAGGGTACCGCTAGCACAGATACGCAGTATTTT
>-|TRBV28|TRBD1|TRBJ1-1
CASQGQVEAFF
TGTGCCAGCCAGGGACAGGTTGAAGCTTTCTTT
>-|TRBV5-6|TRBD2|TRBJ2-1
CASASGTSGFYEQFF
TGTGCCAGCGCATCCGGGACTAGCGGGTTCTATGAGCAGTTCTTC
>-|TRBV12-3/TRBV12-4|-|TRBJ1-4
CASRLSNEKLFF
TGTGCCAGCAGGCTATCTAATGAAAAACTGTTTTTT
>-|TRBV2|-|TRBJ2-5
CASSDDEAGQETQYF
TGTGCCAGCAGTGATGATGAGGCAGGGCAGGAGACCCAGTACTTC
>-|TRBV28|-|TRBJ2-3
CASSHLTSPNTQYF
TGTGCCAGCAGTCACCTGACTAGTCCTAATACGCAGTATTTT
>-|TRBV29-1|TRBD1|TRBJ1-2
CSVGDSTFRGYTF
TGCAGCGTAGGGGACAGCACCTTCAGGGGCTACACCTTC
>-|TRBV2|-|TRBJ2-2
CASSEDSPTNTGELFF
TGTGCCAGCAGTGAGGACAGTCCTACGAACACCGGGGAGCTGTTTTTT
>-|TRBV6-6|-|TRBJ2-7
CASSYSTLYAEQYF
TGTGCCAGCAGTTACTCGACTCTTTATGCCGAGCAGTACTTC
>-|TRBV4-3|-|TRBJ1-5
CASSQASGSNQPQHF
TGCGCCAGCAGCCAAGCATCAGGGTCCAATCAGCCCCAGCATTTT
>-|TRBV18|TRBD1|TRBJ2-3
CASSPPTGHQTDTQYF
TGTGCCAGCTCACCACCGACAGGGCATCAGACAGATACGCAGTATTTT
>once|TRBV29-1|TRBD2|TRBJ2-1
CSVTLAGGDYNEQFF
TGCAGCGTCACGCTAGCGGGGGGGGACTACAATGAGCAGTTCTTC
>-|TRBV7-9|-|TRBJ2-7
CASSRTEWTAYEQYF
TGTGCCAGCAGCCGCACCGAATGGACAGCCTACGAGCAGTACTTC
>-|TRBV10-3|-|TRBJ1-1
CAISATPVTEAFF
TGTGCCATCAGTGCGACACCGGTCACTGAAGCTTTCTTT